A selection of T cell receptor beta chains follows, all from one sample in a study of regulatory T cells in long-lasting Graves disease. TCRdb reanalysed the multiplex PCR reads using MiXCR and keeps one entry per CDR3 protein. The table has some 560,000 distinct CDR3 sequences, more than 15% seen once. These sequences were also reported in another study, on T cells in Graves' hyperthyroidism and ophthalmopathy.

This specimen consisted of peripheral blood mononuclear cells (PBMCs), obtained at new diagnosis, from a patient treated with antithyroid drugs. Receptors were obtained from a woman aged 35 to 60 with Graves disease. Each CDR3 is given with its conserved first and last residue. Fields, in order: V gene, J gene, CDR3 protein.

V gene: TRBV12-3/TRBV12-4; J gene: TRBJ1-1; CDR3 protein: CASTVATAGDTEAFF
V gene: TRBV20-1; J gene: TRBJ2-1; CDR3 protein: CSARDGQGITYNEQFF
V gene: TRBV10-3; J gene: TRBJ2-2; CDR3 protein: CAISRQGPTNTGELFF
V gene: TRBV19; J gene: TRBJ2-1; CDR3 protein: CASSQRQGASLNEQFF
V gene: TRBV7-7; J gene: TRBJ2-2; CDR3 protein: CASSLSSQAGGSSGELFF
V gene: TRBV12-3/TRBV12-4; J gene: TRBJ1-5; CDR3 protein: CACGWGGSNQPQHF
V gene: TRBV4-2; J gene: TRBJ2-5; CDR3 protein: CASSQGAGGGQETQYF
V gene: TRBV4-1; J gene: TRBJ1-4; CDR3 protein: CASSQVQQNEKLFF
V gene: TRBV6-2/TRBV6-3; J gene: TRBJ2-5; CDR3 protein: CASSYSGGFQETQYF
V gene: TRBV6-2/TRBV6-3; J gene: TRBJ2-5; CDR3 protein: CASTMGVEVTQYF
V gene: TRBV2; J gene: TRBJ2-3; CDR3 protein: CASRMNTDTQYF
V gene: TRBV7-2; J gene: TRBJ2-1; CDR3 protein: CASSKPPLEGEQFF
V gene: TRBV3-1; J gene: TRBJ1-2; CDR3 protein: CASSQVGGLNGYTF
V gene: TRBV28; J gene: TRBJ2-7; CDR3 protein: CASSFLLGPSYEQYF
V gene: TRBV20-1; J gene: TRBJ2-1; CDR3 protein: CGTGRGDEQFF
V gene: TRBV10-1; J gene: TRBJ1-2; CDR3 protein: CASSESQNYGYTF
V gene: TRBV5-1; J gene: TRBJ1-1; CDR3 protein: CASSLGQSTEAFF
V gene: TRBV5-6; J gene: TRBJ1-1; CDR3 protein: CASSLGRSAGAFF
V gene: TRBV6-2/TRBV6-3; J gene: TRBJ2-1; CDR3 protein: CASSYTGTGIDEQFF
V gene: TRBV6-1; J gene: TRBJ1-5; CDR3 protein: CASQKGVESVYQPQHF
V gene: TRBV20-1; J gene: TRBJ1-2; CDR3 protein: CSARDRNADGYTF
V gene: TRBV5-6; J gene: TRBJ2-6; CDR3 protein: CASSLGAGTGANVLTF
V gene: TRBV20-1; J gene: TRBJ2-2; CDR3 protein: CSARDWRTDNTGELFF
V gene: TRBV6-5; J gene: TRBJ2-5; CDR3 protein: CASSYEAVETQYF
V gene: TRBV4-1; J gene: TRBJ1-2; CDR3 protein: CASSPVMARGYTF
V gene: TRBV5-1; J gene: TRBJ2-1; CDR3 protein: CASSVLAGGEYEQFF
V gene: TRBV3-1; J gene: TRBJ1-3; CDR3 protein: CASSQDSRGQGNTIYF
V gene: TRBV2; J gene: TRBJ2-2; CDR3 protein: CASSSPLGRGPGELFF
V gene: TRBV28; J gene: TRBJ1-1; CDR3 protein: CASSPRGVGNTEAFF
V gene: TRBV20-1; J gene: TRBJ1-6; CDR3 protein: CSARDLQVENSPLHF
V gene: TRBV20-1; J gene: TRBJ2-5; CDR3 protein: CSAVGSLQETQYF
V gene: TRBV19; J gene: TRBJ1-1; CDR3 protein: CASSIDRETEAFF
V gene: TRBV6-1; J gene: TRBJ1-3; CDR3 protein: CASRSSGNTIYF
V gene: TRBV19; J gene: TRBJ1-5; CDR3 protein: CASSINAAGQGIGVLNQPQHF
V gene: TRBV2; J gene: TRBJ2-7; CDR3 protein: CASRQGYEQYF
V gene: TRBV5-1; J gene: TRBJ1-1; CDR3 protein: CASSLGGDSTEAFF
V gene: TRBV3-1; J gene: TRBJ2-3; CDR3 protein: CASSHAGAGLIADTQYF
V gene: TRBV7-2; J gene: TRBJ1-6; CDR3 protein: CASSVDPGGLNSPLHF
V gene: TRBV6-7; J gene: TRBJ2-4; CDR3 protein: CASSHDQRAKNIQYF
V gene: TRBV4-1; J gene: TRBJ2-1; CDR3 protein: CASSQLWKREMYNEQFF
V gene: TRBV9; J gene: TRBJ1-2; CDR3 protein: CASSVGRGGQNCGYTF
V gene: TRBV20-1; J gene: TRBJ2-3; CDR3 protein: CSARDRIAGSTDTQYF